The 5 T cell receptor beta chains presented below share a single source sample, sequenced in a study of liver allograft versus peripheral blood T cells. Overall study context: The authors compared T cell receptor repertoires in transplanted livers with recipients' peripheral blood repertoires.

TCRdb re-derived calls from the reads in MiXCR, one entry per CDR3 protein. The repertoire holds some 6,100 distinct CDR3 sequences, over 15% seen once, with roughly 61% in the top ten. The receptors originated from a human patient who had a liver transplant. A subset of T cells may come from the graft donor.

The gene calls are TRBV5-6 and TRBJ2-7, with D perhaps given as TRBD1 or TRBD2 (5 bases each). The germline gives CDR1 SGHDT, CDR2 YYEEEE. Between the trimmed V and J ends, which lost 4 bases and 4 bases, there was a span of 21 bases. The CDR3 runs to 16 residues. CDR3 nucleotide sequence: TGTGCCAGCAGCGGACGGGACCCCGGTCTACCTTACGAGCAGTACTTC. This encodes CASSGRDPGLPYEQYF.

This clonotype appeared a single time. The chain joins TRBV7-9 to TRBJ1-2; TRBD1 matches 10 bases. The ends lost 3 bases at V and 6 bases at J; junction bases unmatched: 7. This CDR3 spans 15 amino acids. In germline, CDR1 is SEHNR, CDR2 FQNEAQ (reference sequence). CDR3 amino acids: CASSLGQGTLHGYTF. Here the CDR3 DNA reads TGTGCCAGCAGCTTGGGACAGGGGACCTTACATGGCTACACCTTC. The full variable domain, rest sourced from reference TRBV7-9 and TRBJ1-2, is DTGVSQNPRHKITKRGQNVTFRCDPISEHNRLYWYRQTLGQGPEFLTYFQNEAQLEKSRLLSDRFSAERPKGSFSTLEIQRTEQGDSAMYLCASSLGQGTLHGYTFGSGTRLTVV.

In its sample, this clonotype is medium-sized. The chain has TRBV7-9 and TRBJ2-7, with TRBD1 matching over 8 bases. The V gene's germline CDR1 is SEHNR and CDR2 FQNEAQ (reference sequence). J was trimmed by 0 bases and V by 10 bases; bases with no gene match: 8. The CDR3 is made up of 14 amino acids. CDR3 nucleotides: TGTGCCACCCAGGACAGGGCAAGCTCCTACGAGCAGTACTTC. Translation gives CATQDRASSYEQYF.

This clonotype has only one observation. The CDR3 spells CASRTESYEQYF. CDR3 nucleotides: TGTGCCAGCAGGACGGAGTCCTACGAGCAGTACTTC. The chain is built from TRBV11-2 and TRBJ2-7; D unclear. The CDR3 is 12 amino acids. The V and J ends lost 6 bases and 1 base respectively, with 7 bases between them. CDR1 is SGHAT, CDR2 FQNNGV, per germline.

This clonotype was picked up many times. This rearrangement joins TRBV7-9 to TRBJ1-6; D gene unclear. The CDR3 is 14 amino acids. Germline loops: CDR1 SEHNR, CDR2 FQNEAQ (reference sequence). Trimming pared 4 bases from V and 9 bases from J, leaving 13 bases between. CDR3 DNA sequence: TGTGCCAGCAGCTCGGGCGACTTGCTTTCACCCCTCCACTTT. It specifies CASSSGDLLSPLHF.